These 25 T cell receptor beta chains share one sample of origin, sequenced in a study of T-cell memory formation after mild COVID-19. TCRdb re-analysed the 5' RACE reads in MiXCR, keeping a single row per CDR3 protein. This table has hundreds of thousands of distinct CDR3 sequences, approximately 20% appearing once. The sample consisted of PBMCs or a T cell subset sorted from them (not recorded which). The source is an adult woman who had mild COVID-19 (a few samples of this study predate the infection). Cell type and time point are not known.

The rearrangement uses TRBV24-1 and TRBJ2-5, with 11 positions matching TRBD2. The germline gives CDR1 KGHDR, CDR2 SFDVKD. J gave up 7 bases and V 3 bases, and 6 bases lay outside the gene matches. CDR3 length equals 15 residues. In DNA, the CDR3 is TGTGCCACCAGTGATGCCGGTACTAGCGGGAGGACCCAGTACTTC. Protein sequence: CATSDAGTSGRTQYF.

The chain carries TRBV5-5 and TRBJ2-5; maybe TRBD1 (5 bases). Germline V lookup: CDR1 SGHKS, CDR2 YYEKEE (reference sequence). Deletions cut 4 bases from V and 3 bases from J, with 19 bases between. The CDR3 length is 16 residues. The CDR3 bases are TGTGCCAGCAGCCGTTCGCTCGACAGAAGAAAAGAGACCCAGTACTTC. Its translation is CASSRSLDRRKETQYF.

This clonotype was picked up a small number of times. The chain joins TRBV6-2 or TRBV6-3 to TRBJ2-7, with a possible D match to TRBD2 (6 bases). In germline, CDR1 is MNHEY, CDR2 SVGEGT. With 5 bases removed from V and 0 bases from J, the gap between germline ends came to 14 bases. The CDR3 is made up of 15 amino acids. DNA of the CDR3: TGTGCCAGCAGTAAGGACTACCTGAGCTCCTACGAGCAGTACTTC. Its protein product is CASSKDYLSSYEQYF.

CDR3 region: CASSLARVNQPQHF. CDR3 coding DNA: TGTGCCAGCAGTTTAGCGCGGGTCAATCAGCCCCAGCATTTT. The chain employs TRBV12-3 or TRBV12-4 and TRBJ1-5; D unclear. The V gene lost 0 bases and the J gene lost 3 bases, with 6 bases spanning the gap. The CDR3 spans 14 residues.

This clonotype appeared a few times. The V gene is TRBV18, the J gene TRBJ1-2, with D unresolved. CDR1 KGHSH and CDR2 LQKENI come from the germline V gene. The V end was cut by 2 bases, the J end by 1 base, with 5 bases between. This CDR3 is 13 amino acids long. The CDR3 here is CASSPEFNYGYTF. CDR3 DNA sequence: TGTGCCAGCTCACCAGAGTTTAACTATGGCTACACCTTC.

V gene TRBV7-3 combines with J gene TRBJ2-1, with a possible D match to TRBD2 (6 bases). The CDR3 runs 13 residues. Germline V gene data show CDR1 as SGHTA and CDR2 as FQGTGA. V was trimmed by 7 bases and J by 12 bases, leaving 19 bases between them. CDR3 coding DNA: TGTGCCAGCACCTCGACTAGGGATCAGGCGCAGTTCTTC. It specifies CASTSTRDQAQFF.

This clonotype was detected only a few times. The CDR3 sequence is CASSLTRRTDTQYF. In nucleotides, the CDR3 is TGTGCCAGCAGCTTGACCAGACGCACAGATACGCAGTATTTT. The V call is TRBV7-2, the J call TRBJ2-3; D call uncertain. CDR3 length equals 14 residues. The germline V gene encodes CDR1 SGHTA and CDR2 FQGNSA. V lost 3 bases and J 1 base, leaving 8 bases between the germline ends.

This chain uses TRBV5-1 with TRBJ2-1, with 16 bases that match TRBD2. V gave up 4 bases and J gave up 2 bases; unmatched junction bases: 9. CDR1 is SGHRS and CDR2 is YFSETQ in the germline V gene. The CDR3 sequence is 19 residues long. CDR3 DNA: TGCGCCAGCAGCCCGGGACTAGCGGGGGGGCTTGCCACCTACAATGAGCAGTTCTTC. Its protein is CASSPGLAGGLATYNEQFF.

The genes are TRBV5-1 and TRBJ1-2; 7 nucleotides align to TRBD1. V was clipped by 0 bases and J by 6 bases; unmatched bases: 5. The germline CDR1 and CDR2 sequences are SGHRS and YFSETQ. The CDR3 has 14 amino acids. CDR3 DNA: TGCGCCAGCAGCTTGGGAGGGGGCGCGGATGGCTACACCTTC. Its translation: CASSLGGGADGYTF.

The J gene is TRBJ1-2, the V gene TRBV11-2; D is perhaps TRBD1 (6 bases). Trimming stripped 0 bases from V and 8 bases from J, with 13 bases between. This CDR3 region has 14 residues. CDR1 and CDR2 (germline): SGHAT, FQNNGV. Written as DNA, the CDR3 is TGTGCCAGCAGCTTAGAATTTCGGGGGGCCGGCTACACCTTC. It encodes CASSLEFRGAGYTF. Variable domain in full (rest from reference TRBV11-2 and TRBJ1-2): EAGVAQSPRYKIIEKRQSVAFWCNPISGHATLYWYQQILGQGPKLLIQFQNNGVVDDSQLPKDRFSAERLKGVDSTLKIQPAKLEDSAVYLCASSLEFRGAGYTFGSGTRLTVV.

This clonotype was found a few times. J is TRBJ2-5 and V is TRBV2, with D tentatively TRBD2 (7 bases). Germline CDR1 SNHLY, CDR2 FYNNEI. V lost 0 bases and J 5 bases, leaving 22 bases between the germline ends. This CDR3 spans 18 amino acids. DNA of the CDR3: TGTGCCAGCAGTGAAGCGCTTGGGGGGGCGGCGGTTCGGGAGACCCAGTACTTC. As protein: CASSEALGGAAVRETQYF.

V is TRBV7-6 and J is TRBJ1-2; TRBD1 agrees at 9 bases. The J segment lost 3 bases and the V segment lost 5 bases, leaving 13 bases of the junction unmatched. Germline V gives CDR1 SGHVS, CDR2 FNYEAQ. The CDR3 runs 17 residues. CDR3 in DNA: TGTGCCAGCAGCCCCGGACAGGGGACCTCGGGGCACTATGGCTACACCTTC. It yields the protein CASSPGQGTSGHYGYTF.

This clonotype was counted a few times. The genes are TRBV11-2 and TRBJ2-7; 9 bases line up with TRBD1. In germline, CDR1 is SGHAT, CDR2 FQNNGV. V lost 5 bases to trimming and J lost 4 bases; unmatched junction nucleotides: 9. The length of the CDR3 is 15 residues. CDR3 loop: CASSGWDRDNYEQYF. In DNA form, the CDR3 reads TGTGCCAGCAGCGGATGGGACAGGGATAATTACGAGCAGTACTTC.

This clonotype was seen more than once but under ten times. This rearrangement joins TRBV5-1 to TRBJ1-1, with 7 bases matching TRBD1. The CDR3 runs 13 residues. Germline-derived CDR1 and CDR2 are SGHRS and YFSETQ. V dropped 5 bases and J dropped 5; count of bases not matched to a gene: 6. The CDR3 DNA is TGCGCCAGCAGATCGGACAGGAGGACTGAAGCTTTCTTT. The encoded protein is CASRSDRRTEAFF.

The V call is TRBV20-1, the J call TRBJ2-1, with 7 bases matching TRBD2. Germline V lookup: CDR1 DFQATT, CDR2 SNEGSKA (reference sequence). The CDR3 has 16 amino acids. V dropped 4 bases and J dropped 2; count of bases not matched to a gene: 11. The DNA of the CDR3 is TGCAGTGCTACCCGAGCGGGACCCCATACCTACAATGAGCAGTTCTTC. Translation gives CSATRAGPHTYNEQFF.

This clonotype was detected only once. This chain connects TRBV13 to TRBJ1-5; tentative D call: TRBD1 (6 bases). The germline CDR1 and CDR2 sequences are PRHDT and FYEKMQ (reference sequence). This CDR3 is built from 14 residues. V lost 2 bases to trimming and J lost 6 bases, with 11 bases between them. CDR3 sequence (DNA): TGTGCCAGCAGCTTACGGGGGCACGGTCAGCCCCAGCATTTT. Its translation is CASSLRGHGQPQHF.

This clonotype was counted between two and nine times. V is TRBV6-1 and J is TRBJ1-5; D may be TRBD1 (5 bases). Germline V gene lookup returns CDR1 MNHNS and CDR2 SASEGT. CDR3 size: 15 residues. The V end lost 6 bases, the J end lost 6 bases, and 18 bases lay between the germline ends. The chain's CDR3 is CASRRDGGGGQPQHF. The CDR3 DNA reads TGTGCCAGCAGACGTGACGGGGGTGGAGGTCAGCCCCAGCATTTT.

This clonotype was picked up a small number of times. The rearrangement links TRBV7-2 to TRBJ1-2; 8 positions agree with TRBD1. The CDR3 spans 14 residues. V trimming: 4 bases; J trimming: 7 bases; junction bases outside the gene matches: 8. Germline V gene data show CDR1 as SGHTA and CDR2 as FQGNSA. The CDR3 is CASSSKDRVAGYTF. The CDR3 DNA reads TGTGCCAGCAGCTCGAAGGACAGGGTGGCTGGCTACACCTTC.

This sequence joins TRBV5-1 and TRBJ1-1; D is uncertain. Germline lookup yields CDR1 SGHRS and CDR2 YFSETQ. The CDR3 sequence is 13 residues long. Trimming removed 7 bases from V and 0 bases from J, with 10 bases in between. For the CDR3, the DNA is TGCGCCAGCCATCTAGCGGTGAACACTGAAGCTTTCTTT. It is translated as CASHLAVNTEAFF.

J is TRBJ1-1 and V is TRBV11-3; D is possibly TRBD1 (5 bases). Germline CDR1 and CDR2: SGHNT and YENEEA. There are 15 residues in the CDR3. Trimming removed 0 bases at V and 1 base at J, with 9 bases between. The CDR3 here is CASSLDLGPNTEAFF. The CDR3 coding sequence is TGTGCCAGCAGCTTAGATCTGGGACCGAACACTGAAGCTTTCTTT.

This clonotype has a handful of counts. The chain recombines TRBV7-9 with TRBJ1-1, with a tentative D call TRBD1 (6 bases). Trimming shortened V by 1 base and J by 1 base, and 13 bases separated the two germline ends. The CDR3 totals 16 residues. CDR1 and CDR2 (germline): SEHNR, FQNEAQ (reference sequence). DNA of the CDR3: TGTGCCAGCAGCTTAGATCGGGGGGGCCGGAACACTGAAGCTTTCTTT. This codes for CASSLDRGGRNTEAFF.

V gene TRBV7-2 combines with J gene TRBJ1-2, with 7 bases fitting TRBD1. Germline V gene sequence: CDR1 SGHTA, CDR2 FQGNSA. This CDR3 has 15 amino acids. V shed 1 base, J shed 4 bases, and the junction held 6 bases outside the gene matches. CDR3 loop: CASSLVGTEIYGYTF. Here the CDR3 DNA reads TGTGCCAGCAGCTTAGTAGGGACAGAGATCTATGGCTACACCTTC.

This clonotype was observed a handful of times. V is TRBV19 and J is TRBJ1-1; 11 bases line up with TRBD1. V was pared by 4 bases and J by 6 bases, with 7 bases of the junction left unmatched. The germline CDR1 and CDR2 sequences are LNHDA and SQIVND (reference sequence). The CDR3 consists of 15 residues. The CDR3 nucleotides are TGTGCCAGTAGTACCCTACGGACAGGGGGCCCTGAAGCTTTCTTT. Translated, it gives CASSTLRTGGPEAFF. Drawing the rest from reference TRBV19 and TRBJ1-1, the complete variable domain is DGGITQSPKYLFRKEGQNVTLSCEQNLNHDAMYWYRQDPGQGLRLIYYSQIVNDFQKGDIAEGYSVSREKKESFPLTVTSAQKNPTAFYLCASSTLRTGGPEAFFGQGTRLTVV.

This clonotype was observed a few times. Here the CDR3 DNA reads TGCAGTGCTAATCAGGGACAGGGAGGATCCACTGAAGCTTTCTTT. This codes for CSANQGQGGSTEAFF. The chain combines TRBV20-1 with TRBJ1-1; TRBD1 matches 9 bases. V shed 4 bases and J 4 bases; nucleotides not matched to a gene: 10. Germline-derived CDR1 and CDR2 are DFQATT and SNEGSKA (reference sequence). The CDR3 runs to 15 residues.

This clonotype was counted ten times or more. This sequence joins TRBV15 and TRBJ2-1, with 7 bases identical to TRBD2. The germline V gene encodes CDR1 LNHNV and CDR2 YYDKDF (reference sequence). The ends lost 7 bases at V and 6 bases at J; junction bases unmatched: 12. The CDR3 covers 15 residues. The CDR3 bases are TGTGCCACCACAACTAGCGAGGAATACGGCAATGAGCAGTTCTTC. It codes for CATTTSEEYGNEQFF.